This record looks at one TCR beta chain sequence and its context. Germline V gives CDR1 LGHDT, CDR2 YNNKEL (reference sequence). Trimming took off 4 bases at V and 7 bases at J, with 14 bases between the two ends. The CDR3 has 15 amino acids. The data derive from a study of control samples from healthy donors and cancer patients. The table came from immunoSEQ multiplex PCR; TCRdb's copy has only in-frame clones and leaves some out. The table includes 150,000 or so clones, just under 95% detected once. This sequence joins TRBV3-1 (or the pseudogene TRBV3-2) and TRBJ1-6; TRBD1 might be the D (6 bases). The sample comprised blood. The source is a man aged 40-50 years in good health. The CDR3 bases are TGTGCCAGCAGCCCGGCGGGGGCGTCCAATTCACCCCTCCACTTT. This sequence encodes CASSPAGASNSPLHF.